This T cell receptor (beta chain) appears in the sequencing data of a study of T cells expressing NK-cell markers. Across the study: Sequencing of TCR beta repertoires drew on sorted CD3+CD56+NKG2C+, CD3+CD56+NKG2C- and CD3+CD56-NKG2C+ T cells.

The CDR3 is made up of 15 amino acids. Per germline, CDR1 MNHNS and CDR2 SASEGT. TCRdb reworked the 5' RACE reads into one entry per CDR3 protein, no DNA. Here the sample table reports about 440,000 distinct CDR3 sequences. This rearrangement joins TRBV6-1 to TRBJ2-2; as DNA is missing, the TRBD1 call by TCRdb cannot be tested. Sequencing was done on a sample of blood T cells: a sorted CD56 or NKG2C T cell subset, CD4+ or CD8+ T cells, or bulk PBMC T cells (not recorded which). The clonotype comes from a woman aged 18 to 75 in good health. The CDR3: CASSKRGRGTGELFF.